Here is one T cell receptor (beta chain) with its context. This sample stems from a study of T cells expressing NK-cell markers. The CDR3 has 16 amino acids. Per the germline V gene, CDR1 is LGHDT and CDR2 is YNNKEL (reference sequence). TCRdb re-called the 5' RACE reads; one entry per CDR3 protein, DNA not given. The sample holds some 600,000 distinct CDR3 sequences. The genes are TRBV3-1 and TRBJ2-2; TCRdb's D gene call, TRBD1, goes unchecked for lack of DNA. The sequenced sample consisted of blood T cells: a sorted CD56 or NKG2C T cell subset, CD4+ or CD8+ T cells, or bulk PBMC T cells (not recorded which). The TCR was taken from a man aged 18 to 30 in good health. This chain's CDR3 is CASSPGTSVNTGELFF. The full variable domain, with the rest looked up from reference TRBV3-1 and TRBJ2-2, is DTAVSQTPKYLVTQMGNDKSIKCEQNLGHDTMYWYKQDSKKFLKIMFSYNNKELIINETVPNRFSPKSPDKAHLNLHINSLELGDSAVYFCASSPGTSVNTGELFFGEGSRLTVL.